The sample holds many counts of the clone carrying this T cell receptor beta chain. Antigen: not known. This sample is part of a study of molecular identifiers for immune sequencing clone quantification. Germline CDR1 and CDR2: SQVTM and ANQGSEA. V lost 7 bases to trimming and J lost 5 bases, with 17 bases between them. There are 13 residues in the CDR3. From approximately 20,000 to 1,000,000 sorted cells, naive CD8 libraries were generated with 10%, 30% or 50% RNA. Listed TCR primers, together with previously described methods, were used for the bulk TCR libraries. MiXCR, run by TCRdb on the PCR reads, gives a single entry per CDR3 protein. The sample records 400,000 to 600,000 distinct CDR3 sequences, about a fifth being singletons. Study-wide points: In naive cells, under 1% of molecules belonged to clones above 20 RNA copies, against over 97% in effector cells. Underestimated sizes of highly expanded clones could result from identical TCR molecules that share a barcode.

The J gene is TRBJ1-2, the V gene TRBV29-1; D ambiguous. This TCR was recovered from a human donor in good health. Some libraries in this study had Jurkat cell RNA spiked in. The sample comprised naive CD8+ T cells from blood, with Jurkat cell RNA spiked in. Subset indicated: FACS-sorted CD8+CD4-CCR7+CD45RA+ naive T cells. The CDR3 sequence is CSAEGSRTYGYTF. CDR3 DNA sequence: TGCAGCGCTGAGGGTTCCCGGACTTATGGCTACACCTTC.